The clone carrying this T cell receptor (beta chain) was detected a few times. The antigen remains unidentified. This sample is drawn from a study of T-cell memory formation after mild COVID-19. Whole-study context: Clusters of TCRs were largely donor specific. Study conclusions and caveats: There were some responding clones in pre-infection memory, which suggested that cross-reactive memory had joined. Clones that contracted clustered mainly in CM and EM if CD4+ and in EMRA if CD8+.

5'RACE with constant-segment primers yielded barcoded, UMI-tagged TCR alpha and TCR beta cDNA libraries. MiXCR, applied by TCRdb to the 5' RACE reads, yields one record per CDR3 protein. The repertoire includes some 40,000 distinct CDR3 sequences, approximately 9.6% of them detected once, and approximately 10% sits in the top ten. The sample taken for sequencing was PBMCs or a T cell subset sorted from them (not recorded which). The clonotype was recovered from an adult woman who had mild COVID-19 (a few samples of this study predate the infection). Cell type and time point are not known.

In DNA, the CDR3 is TGTGCCAGCAGTCACGATCAAAGTACCTCCTACGAGCAGTACTTC. This codes for CASSHDQSTSYEQYF. The genes are TRBV6-5 and TRBJ2-7, with D unresolved. Trimming pared 5 bases from V and 0 bases from J, leaving 14 bases between. This CDR3 is 15 amino acids long. Germline assignment: CDR1 MNHEY and CDR2 SVGAGI.